This TCR beta chain came from a study of graft-versus-host responses after intestinal transplantation. About the research overall: Those transplanted obtained multivisceral, liver-intestinal, or isolated intestinal grafts. The recipients all started with anti-thymocyte globulin induction and then took tacrolimus and steroids for 3 to 4 years. General study findings and limits: Some GvH clones appeared in ileal mucosa or blood before recipient bone marrow. High graft-versus-host to host-versus-graft clonal ratios were found in allografts of patients who had graft-donor T cell macrochimerism.

The data were produced by immunoSEQ multiplex PCR, yet TCRdb's version contains in-frame clones alone and is incomplete. Altogether about 90,000 clones are present, over 85% being singletons, with the ten largest covering about 0.28%. This clone showed up just a few times. Its antigen is not identified. V was shortened by 0 bases and J by 3 bases, with 9 bases between the two germline ends. CDR1 MNHNS and CDR2 SASEGT come from the germline V gene. CDR3 length: 15 residues. The J gene is TRBJ1-5, the V gene TRBV6-1; TRBD1 might be the D (5 bases). The sequence was collected from a human donor who received an intestinal transplant. Sequencing was performed on unstimulated CD4+ T cells sorted from spleen or lymph node cells, taken before intestinal transplant. The CDR3 loop reads CASSEAGTSNQPQHF. For the CDR3, the DNA is TGTGCCAGCAGTGAAGCAGGGACCTCCAATCAGCCCCAGCATTTT.